A selection of T cell receptor beta chains follows, all from one sample in a study of blood T cell repertoires in COVID-19. Sequencing used immunoSEQ multiplex PCR; TCRdb keeps in-frame clones, though not all of them. The table shows roughly 300,000 clones, with 86% occurring only once. Sequencing used PBMCs or T cells enriched from blood (not recorded which). The receptor source for this set is a woman aged 40 to 50 with acute COVID-19. The CDR3 runs from the conserved cysteine through the conserved F or W. A D gene is named only where the DNA matches it firmly. Clone size, where shown, is once, few, many, or a class for clones that have expanded.

v_gene	j_gene	abundance	len	d_gene	CDR3nt	CDR3aa
TRBV27	TRBJ1-2	NA	16	TRBD1	TGTGCCAGCAGTTTAGCCTCAACCGGGACAGGCTATGGCTACACCTTC	CASSLASTGTGYGYTF
TRBV5-1	TRBJ2-5	NA	15	NA	TGCGCCAGCAGCTGGGAAGGACAGAGTCAAGAGACCCAGTACTTC	CASSWEGQSQETQYF
TRBV3-1/TRBV3-2	TRBJ1-1	NA	15	TRBD1	TGTGCCAGCAGCCAAGTGACAGGGGGTAGGACTGAAGCTTTCTTT	CASSQVTGGRTEAFF
TRBV2	TRBJ1-5	few	15	NA	TGTGCCAGCAGTCCCACGGGGGGAGGGGACCAGCCCCAGCATTTT	CASSPTGGGDQPQHF
TRBV28	TRBJ2-7	NA	14	NA	TGTGCCAGCAGAGACACAGGTTATCTAATGGAGCAGTACTTC	CASRDTGYLMEQYF
TRBV5-6	TRBJ2-1	few	16	NA	TGTGCCAGCAGCTTATTTGGACAGACAAGTTACAATGAGCAGTTCTTC	CASSLFGQTSYNEQFF
TRBV15	TRBJ1-6	NA	13	NA	TGTGCCACCAGCGACAGGATAAATTCACCCCTCCACTTT	CATSDRINSPLHF
TRBV11-2	TRBJ2-1	NA	14	TRBD1	TGTGCCAGCAGCACTCACAGGGGTGACAATGAGCAGTTCTTC	CASSTHRGDNEQFF
TRBV11-3	TRBJ2-1	NA	18	TRBD2	TGTGCCAGCAGCTTAGCCCCCCTGGGCGCGGGAGGTTCCAATGAGCAGTTCTTC	CASSLAPLGAGGSNEQFF
TRBV6-2/TRBV6-3	TRBJ2-7	few	14	NA	TGTGCCAGCAGTTACTCCTTTTCCTCCTACGAGCAGTACTTC	CASSYSFSSYEQYF
TRBV27	TRBJ1-2	NA	15	TRBD1	TGTGCCAGCAGTCCGAGGACAGGGCTGGTCTATGGCTACACCTTC	CASSPRTGLVYGYTF
TRBV12-3/TRBV12-4	TRBJ2-3	NA	13	NA	TGTGCCAGCAGTTTGTATGCGAGAGATACGCAGTATTTT	CASSLYARDTQYF
TRBV2	TRBJ1-2	few	14	TRBD1	TGTGCCAGCAGTGTAGGGGACAGGTTGAGGGGCTACACCTTC	CASSVGDRLRGYTF
TRBV6-5	TRBJ2-5	NA	12	NA	TGTGCCACCAGCCGCACCGAGGAGACCCAGTACTTC	CATSRTEETQYF
TRBV6-4	TRBJ2-1	NA	16	TRBD2	TGTGCCAGCAGCCCCGGCGCTAGCGGGTTTTACAATGAGCAGTTCTTC	CASSPGASGFYNEQFF
TRBV19	TRBJ1-3	NA	15	NA	TGTGCCAGTAGTGAGACGAGGAAGGCTGGAAACACCATATATTTT	CASSETRKAGNTIYF